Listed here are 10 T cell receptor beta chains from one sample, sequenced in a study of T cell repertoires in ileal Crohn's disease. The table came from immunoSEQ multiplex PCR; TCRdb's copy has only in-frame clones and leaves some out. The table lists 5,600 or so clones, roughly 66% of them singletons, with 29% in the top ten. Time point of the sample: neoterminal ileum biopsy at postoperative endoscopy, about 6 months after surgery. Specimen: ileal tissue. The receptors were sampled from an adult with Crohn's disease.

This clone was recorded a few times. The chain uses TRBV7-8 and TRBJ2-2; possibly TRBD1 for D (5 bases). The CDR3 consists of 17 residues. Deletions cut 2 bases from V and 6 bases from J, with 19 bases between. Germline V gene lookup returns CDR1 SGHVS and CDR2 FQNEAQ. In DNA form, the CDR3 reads TGTGCCAGCAGCTTATATACCTCACCAGGGTGGGCCGGGGAGCTGTTTTTT. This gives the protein CASSLYTSPGWAGELFF.

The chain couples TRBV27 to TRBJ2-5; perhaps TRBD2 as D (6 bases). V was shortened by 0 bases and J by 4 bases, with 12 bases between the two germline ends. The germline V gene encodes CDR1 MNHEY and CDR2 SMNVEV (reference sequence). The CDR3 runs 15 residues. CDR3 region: CASSLSWGVAETQYF. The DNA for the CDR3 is TGTGCCAGCAGTTTATCGTGGGGGGTCGCAGAGACCCAGTACTTC.

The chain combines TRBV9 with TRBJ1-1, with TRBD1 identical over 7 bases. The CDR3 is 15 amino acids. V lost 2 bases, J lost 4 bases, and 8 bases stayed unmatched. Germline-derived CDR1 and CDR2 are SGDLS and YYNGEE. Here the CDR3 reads CASSVYETGATEAFF. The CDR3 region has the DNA TGTGCCAGCAGCGTCTACGAAACAGGGGCCACTGAAGCTTTCTTT. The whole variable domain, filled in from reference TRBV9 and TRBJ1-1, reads DSGVTQTPKHLITATGQRVTLRCSPRSGDLSVYWYQQSLDQGLQFLIQYYNGEERAKGNILERFSAQQFPDLHSELNLSSLELGDSALYFCASSVYETGATEAFFGQGTRLTVV.

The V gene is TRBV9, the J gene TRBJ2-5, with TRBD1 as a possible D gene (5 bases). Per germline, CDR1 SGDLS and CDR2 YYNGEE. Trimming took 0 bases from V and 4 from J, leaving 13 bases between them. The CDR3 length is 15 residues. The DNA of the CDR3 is TGTGCCAGCAGCGTAGACCCCAGGGAAACAGAGACCCAGTACTTC. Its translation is CASSVDPRETETQYF.

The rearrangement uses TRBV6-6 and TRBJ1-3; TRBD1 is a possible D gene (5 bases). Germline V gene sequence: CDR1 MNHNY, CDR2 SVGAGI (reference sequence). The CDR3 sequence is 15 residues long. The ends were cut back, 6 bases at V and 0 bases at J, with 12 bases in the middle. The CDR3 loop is CASSLGVRSGNTIYF. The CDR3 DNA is TGTGCCAGCAGCCTAGGGGTCCGCTCTGGAAACACCATATATTTT.

CDR3 sequence: CASSLTSGSVSEQFF. CDR3 in DNA: TGTGCCAGCAGCTTAACTAGCGGGAGCGTTAGTGAGCAGTTCTTC. This sequence joins TRBV7-3 and TRBJ2-1; TRBD2 matches at 9 bases. The length of the CDR3 is 15 residues. CDR1 and CDR2 from the germline V gene are SGHTA and FQGTGA. J lost 9 bases, V lost 0 bases, and 6 bases had no gene match.

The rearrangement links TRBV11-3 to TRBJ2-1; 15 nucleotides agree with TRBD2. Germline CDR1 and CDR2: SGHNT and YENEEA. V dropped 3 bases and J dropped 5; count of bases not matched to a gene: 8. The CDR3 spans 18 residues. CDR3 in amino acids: CASSFSGTSGGRDNEQFF. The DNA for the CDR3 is TGTGCCAGCAGCTTCAGCGGGACTAGCGGGGGGCGGGACAATGAGCAGTTCTTC.

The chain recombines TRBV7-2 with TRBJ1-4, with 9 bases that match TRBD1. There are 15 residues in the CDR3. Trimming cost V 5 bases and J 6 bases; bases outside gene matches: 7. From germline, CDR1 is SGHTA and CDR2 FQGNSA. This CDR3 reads CASSPGQGRDEKLFF. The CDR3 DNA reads TGTGCCAGCAGCCCCGGACAGGGGAGGGATGAAAAACTGTTTTTT.

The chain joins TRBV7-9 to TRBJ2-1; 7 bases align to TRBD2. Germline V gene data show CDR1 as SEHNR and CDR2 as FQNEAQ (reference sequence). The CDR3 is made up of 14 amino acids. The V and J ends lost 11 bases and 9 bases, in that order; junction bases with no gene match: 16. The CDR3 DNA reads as TGTGCCTCGGGAGGACGGGGGTCAGGAAGTGAGCAGTTCTTC. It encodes CASGGRGSGSEQFF.

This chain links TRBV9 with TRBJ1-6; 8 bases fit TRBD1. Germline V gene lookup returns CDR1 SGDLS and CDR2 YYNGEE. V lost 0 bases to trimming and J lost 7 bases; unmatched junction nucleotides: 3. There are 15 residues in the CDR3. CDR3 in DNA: TGTGCCAGCAGCGTAGAGGGACAGGCGAATTCACCCCTCCACTTT. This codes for CASSVEGQANSPLHF.